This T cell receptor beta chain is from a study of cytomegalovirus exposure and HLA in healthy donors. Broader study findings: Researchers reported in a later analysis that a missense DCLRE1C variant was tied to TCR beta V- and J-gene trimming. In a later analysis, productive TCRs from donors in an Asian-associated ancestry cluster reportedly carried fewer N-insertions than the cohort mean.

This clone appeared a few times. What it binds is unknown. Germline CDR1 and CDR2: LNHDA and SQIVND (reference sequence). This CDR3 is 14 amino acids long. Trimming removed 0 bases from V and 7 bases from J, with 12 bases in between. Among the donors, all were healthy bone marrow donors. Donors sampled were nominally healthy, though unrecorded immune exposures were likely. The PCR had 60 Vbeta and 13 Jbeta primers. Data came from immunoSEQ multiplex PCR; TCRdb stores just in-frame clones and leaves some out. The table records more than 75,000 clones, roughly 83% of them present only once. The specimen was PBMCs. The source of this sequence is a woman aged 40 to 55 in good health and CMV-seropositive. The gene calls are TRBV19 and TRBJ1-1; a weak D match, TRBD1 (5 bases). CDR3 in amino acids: CASSIDRAGREAFF. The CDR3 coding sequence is TGTGCCAGTAGTATAGACAGGGCCGGACGTGAAGCTTTCTTT. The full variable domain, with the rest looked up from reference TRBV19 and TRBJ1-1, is DGGITQSPKYLFRKEGQNVTLSCEQNLNHDAMYWYRQDPGQGLRLIYYSQIVNDFQKGDIAEGYSVSREKKESFPLTVTSAQKNPTAFYLCASSIDRAGREAFFGQGTRLTVV.